These 6 T cell receptor beta chains came from one sample sequenced in a study of T cell responses to AZD1222 COVID-19 vaccine. TCRdb's table, derived via immunoSEQ multiplex PCR, lists solely in-frame clones and lacks some. The repertoire holds some 170,000 clones, with 92% as singletons. The material was peripheral blood, obtained on day 0 of MenACWY control vaccination. These receptors were obtained from an adult in good health.

V and J are TRBV6-1 and TRBJ2-7; 9 nucleotides agree with TRBD2. The ends lost 3 bases at V and 5 bases at J; junction bases unmatched: 5. The CDR3 sequence is 14 residues long. The germline gives CDR1 MNHNS, CDR2 SASEGT. The CDR3 sequence: CASSDGLARDEQYF. The CDR3 DNA sequence: TGTGCCAGCAGTGATGGACTAGCGCGCGACGAGCAGTACTTC.

This rearrangement joins TRBV5-6 to TRBJ1-4, with D unresolved. Trimming stripped 5 bases from V and 8 bases from J, with 16 bases between. There are 14 residues in the CDR3. Germline-derived CDR1 and CDR2 are SGHDT and YYEEEE. The CDR3 DNA reads TGTGCCAGCAGGACGAGAGGAGGTCGAGAAAAACTGTTTTTT. This translates into CASRTRGGREKLFF.

This chain uses TRBV29-1 with TRBJ1-2, with TRBD1 matching over 7 bases. CDR3 length equals 14 residues. CDR1 and CDR2 (germline): SQVTM, ANQGSEA. The ends lost 3 bases at V and 5 bases at J; junction bases unmatched: 9. The CDR3 loop reads CSVEVRTGYYGYTF. CDR3 DNA: TGCAGCGTTGAGGTTCGGACAGGTTATTATGGCTACACCTTC. The full variable domain, with the rest looked up from reference TRBV29-1 and TRBJ1-2, is SAVISQKPSRDICQRGTSLTIQCQVDSQVTMMFWYRQQPGQSLTLIATANQGSEATYESGFVIDKFPISRPNLTFSTLTVSNMSPEDSSIYLCSVEVRTGYYGYTFGSGTRLTVV.

A remark on this clone: The junction shows a germline mismatch at one end, possibly a read error. This chain joins TRBV7-3 and TRBJ2-2; 10 bases match TRBD2. The CDR3 consists of 16 residues. From germline, CDR1 is SGHTA and CDR2 FQGTGA. The chain's CDR3 is CASSVTSGANTGELFF. The CDR3 DNA is TGTGCCAGCAGCGTAACTAGCGGGGCGAACACCGGGGAGCTGTTTTTT. Variable domain in full (rest from reference TRBV7-3 and TRBJ2-2): GAGVSQTPSNKVTEKGKYVELRCDPISGHTALYWYRQSLGQGPEFLIYFQGTGAADDSGLPNDRFFAVRPEGSVSTLKIQRTERGDSAVYLCASSVTSGANTGELFFGEGSRLTVL.

J is TRBJ1-2 and V is TRBV4-2; 8 positions agree with TRBD1. In germline, CDR1 is LGHNA, CDR2 YNFKEQ. The ends lost 3 bases at V and 8 bases at J; junction bases unmatched: 8. This CDR3 is built from 14 residues. The CDR3 reads CASSQDREARGYTF. The CDR3 DNA reads as TGTGCCAGCAGCCAGGACAGGGAGGCTCGCGGCTACACCTTC.

The chain combines TRBV4-3 with TRBJ2-2; 10 positions match TRBD2. The V segment lost 0 bases and the J segment 5 bases; nucleotides outside the gene matches: 9. Germline-derived CDR1 and CDR2 are LGHNA and YSLEER. The CDR3 runs to 18 residues. The CDR3 region has the DNA TGCGCCAGCAGCCAAGAATGGGCAGCGGGAGGGCGGACCGGGGAGCTGTTTTTT. Encoded protein: CASSQEWAAGGRTGELFF.